In its sample, the clone carrying this TCR beta chain was seen many times. This sample was taken from a study of tumor-infiltrating lymphocytes in oesophageal squamous cell carcinoma. TCRdb re-called the PCR reads through MiXCR, storing one row per CDR3 protein. The sample holds 20,000 or so distinct CDR3 sequences, roughly a third seen once. The V and J ends lost 3 bases and 5 bases respectively, with 14 bases between them. Germline V gene data show CDR1 as SGHNT and CDR2 as YYREEE (reference sequence). This CDR3 has 14 residues. The receptor's source is a female donor with esophageal squamous cell carcinoma. Sequencing input: esophageal tumor tissue. The V gene is TRBV5-4, the J gene TRBJ2-5; possible D gene TRBD2, 6 bases. CDR3 nucleotide sequence: TGTGCCAGCAGCTCGAAACTAGCCCGGGAGACCCAGTACTTC. This translates into CASSSKLARETQYF.